This T cell receptor beta chain was captured in a study of blood T cell repertoires in COVID-19. Study overall: There were acute and convalescent COVID-19 samples, and they came from the United States, Italy and Spain. The analysed material was cDNA or gDNA that came from T cells, B-cell-depleted T cells, or PBMCs.

J lost 7 bases, V lost 5 bases, and 11 bases had no gene match. This CDR3 is built from 14 residues. Germline V gene lookup returns CDR1 MNHEY and CDR2 SMNVEV (reference sequence). Clones were sequenced by immunoSEQ multiplex PCR, and TCRdb holds only the in-frame ones, with some missing. The sample consists of 200,000 to 250,000 clones, 80% of them appearing once. This TCR came from a woman in her seventies with acute or convalescent COVID-19. The sample comprised peripheral blood. V and J are TRBV27 and TRBJ2-7, with 7 bases identical to TRBD2. Written as DNA, the CDR3 is TGTGCCAGCAGTCTCCTAGCGGTGCCCGGGGAGCAGTACTTC. Amino acids: CASSLLAVPGEQYF.